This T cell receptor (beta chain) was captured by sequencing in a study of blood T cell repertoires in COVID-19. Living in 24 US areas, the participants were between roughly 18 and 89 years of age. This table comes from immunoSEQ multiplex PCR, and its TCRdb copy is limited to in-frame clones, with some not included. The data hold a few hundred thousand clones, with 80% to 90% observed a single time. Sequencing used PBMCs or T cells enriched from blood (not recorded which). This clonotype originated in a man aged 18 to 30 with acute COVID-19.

CDR3 in amino acids: CASSPGGHEQYF. The CDR3 bases are TGTGCCAGCAGCCCAGGGGGCCACGAGCAGTACTTC. The rearrangement links TRBV7-9 to TRBJ2-7; 8 nucleotides agree with TRBD1. V shed 5 bases and J 5 bases; nucleotides not matched to a gene: 2. Germline V gene lookup returns CDR1 SEHNR and CDR2 FQNEAQ (reference sequence). This CDR3 comprises 12 residues.